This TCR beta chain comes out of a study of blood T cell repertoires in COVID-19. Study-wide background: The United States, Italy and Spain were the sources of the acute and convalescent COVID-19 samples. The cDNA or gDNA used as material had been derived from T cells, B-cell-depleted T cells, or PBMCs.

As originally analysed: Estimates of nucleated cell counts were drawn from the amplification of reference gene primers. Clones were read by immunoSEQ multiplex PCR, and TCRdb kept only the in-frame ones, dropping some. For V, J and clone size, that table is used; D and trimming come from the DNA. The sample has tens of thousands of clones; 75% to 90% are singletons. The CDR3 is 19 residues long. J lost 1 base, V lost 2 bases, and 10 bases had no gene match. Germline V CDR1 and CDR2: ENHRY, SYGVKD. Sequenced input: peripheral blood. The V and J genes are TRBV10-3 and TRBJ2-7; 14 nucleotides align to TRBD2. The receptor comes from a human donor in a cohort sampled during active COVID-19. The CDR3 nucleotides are TGTGCCATCAGTGAGCAGGGGACTAGCGGGGGCCTCAGGTCCTACGAGCAGTACTTC. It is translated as CAISEQGTSGGLRSYEQYF.